This TCR beta chain was retrieved from a study of lymphopenia after photon versus proton radiotherapy. The CDR3 is 13 residues long. V lost 5 bases, J lost 8 bases, and 12 bases lay in between. Germline V gene sequence: CDR1 SGHTA, CDR2 FQGNSA. This clone was seen only a few times. No antigen is known for it. Profiled with immunoSEQ multiplex PCR; TCRdb holds only in-frame clones, not every one. This sample has some 29,000 clones; 81% occur once, and the top ten carry roughly a third. General study points: Relative stability marked proton patients; photon patients lost diversity and naive cells.

V is TRBV7-2 and J is TRBJ1-4, with D hard to call. This sequence originates from a man between 45 and 60 years old with gastric cancer. Source: peripheral blood, taken from a patient treated with photon-based radiotherapy. CDR3 nucleotide sequence: TGTGCCAGCAGCCCTGGCGGCGCGGAAAAACTGTTTTTT. Protein: CASSPGGAEKLFF.